This TCR beta chain was observed in a study of CD8 T cells in Susac syndrome. Study-wide context: Patients with Susac syndrome had blood drawn and were at that point therapy-naive, on corticosteroids, or on intravenous immunoglobulin alone.

CDR3 length equals 15 residues. Per the germline V gene, CDR1 is MNHEY and CDR2 is SMNVEV (reference sequence). V was trimmed by 0 bases and J by 8 bases, leaving 16 bases between them. From blood CD8+ and CD4+ T cells, the TCR beta chain was sequenced. It was with random hexamers that 0.5 to 1 ug RNA was reverse transcribed. Amplification of the TCR beta CDR3 was carried out by immunoSEQ multiplex PCR, which spanned a total of 54 Vbeta and 13 Jbeta segments. A single record per CDR3 protein comes from TCRdb applying MiXCR to the immunoSEQ multiplex PCR reads. The table includes approximately 260,000 distinct CDR3 sequences, roughly 95% detected once.

Specimen: CD4+ T cells from PBMCs. This chain joins TRBV27 and TRBJ1-2; perhaps TRBD1 as D (5 bases). This TCR was sampled from a human donor with Susac syndrome. Written as DNA, the CDR3 is TGTGCCAGCAGTTTATCCGGGGGGGTCCCAGGAGGCTACACCTTC. Protein: CASSLSGGVPGGYTF.